This T cell receptor beta chain was identified during a study of T cells in Graves' hyperthyroidism and ophthalmopathy. Background on the study: Before any treatment, at initial diagnosis, peripheral blood was collected.

The ends were cut back, 5 bases at V and 5 bases at J, with 19 bases in the middle. This CDR3 comprises 15 residues. The germline gives CDR1 SGHTS, CDR2 YDEGEE. There were TCR beta CDR3 regions amplified from RNA transcripts. The TCR CDR3 was amplified in a first-round RT-PCR using the HTBI primer set. Each CDR3 protein gets one entry after TCRdb re-called the multiplex PCR reads with MiXCR. The sample comprises around 300,000 distinct CDR3 sequences, roughly 15% of which are singletons, and 7.9% rests with the top ten. This clonotype was seen a handful of times. Sequencing was carried out using blood. The V call is TRBV5-8, the J call TRBJ2-5; D may match TRBD1 or TRBD2 (5 bases each). This sequence originates from a woman aged 40 to 50 with Graves' hyperthyroidism. The CDR3 protein is CASSLTGPSGETQYF. DNA for the CDR3: TGTGCCAGCAGTCTCACGGGACCCTCGGGGGAGACCCAGTACTTC.